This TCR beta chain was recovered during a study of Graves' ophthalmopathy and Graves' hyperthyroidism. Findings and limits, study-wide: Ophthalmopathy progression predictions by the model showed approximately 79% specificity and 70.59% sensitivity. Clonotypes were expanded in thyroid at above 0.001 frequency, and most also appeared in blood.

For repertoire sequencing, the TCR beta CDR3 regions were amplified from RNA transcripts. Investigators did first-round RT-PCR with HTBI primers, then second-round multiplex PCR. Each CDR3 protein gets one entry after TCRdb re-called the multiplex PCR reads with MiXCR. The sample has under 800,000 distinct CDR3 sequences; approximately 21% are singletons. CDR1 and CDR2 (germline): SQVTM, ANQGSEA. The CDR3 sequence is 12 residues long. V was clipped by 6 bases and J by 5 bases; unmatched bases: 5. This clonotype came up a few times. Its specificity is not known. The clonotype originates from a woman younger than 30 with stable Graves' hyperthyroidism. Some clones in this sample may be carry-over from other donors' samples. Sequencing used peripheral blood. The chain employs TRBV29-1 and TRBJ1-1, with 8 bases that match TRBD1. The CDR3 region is CSVSGQGTEAFF. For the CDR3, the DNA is TGCAGCGTGAGCGGACAGGGTACTGAAGCTTTCTTT.